These 21 T cell receptor beta chains came from one sample sequenced in a study of PD-1 blockade in classical Hodgkin lymphoma. There was relapse after autologous stem cell transplantation in every patient, and there was variation in brentuximab vedotin exposure. Using immunoSEQ multiplex PCR, the repertoire was profiled, and TCRdb retains in-frame clones only, with some absent. The sample has 90,000 to 100,000 clones, 80% to 90% seen once. Sequenced here: peripheral blood mononuclear cells (PBMCs), sampled before the second cycle of nivolumab. These receptors all come from a human donor with classical Hodgkin lymphoma.

The V and J genes are TRBV19 and TRBJ1-5, with no clear D. The CDR3 contains 16 residues. V lost 1 base and J lost 4, with 14 bases in between. Germline V CDR1 and CDR2: LNHDA, SQIVND (reference sequence). The CDR3: CASSIGSGAQNQPQHF. The CDR3 coding sequence is TGTGCCAGTAGTATAGGATCGGGTGCCCAGAATCAGCCCCAGCATTTT. The full variable domain, in which reference TRBV19 and TRBJ1-5 provide the parts outside the CDR3, is DGGITQSPKYLFRKEGQNVTLSCEQNLNHDAMYWYRQDPGQGLRLIYYSQIVNDFQKGDIAEGYSVSREKKESFPLTVTSAQKNPTAFYLCASSIGSGAQNQPQHFGDGTRLSIL.

CDR3 residues: CASSHPPRREQYF. CDR3 DNA sequence: TGCGCCAGCAGCCATCCCCCCCGGCGCGAGCAGTACTTC. The chain combines TRBV4-1 with TRBJ2-7; D not resolved. Trimming removed 3 bases at V and 6 bases at J, with 12 bases between. Looked up from germline, CDR1 is MGHRA and CDR2 is YSYEKL. The CDR3 is 13 residues long.

This clone appeared once. The J gene is TRBJ2-1, the V gene TRBV29-1; 10 bases are shared with TRBD2. CDR3 length: 16 amino acids. Germline CDR1 reads SQVTM; CDR2 reads ANQGSEA. CDR3 loop: CSGEGTSESSYNEQFF. CDR3 DNA: TGCAGTGGCGAGGGGACTAGCGAAAGCTCCTACAATGAGCAGTTCTTC.

The chain employs TRBV11-2 and TRBJ2-5; 7 bases are shared with TRBD1. Germline trimming cut 5 bases from V and 5 bases from J; bases unmatched to any gene: 14. The CDR3 spans 16 residues. From germline, CDR1 is SGHAT and CDR2 FQNNGV. The CDR3 sequence: CASSDPDRRMPETQYF. The CDR3 DNA reads as TGTGCCAGCAGCGACCCGGACAGGAGAATGCCGGAGACCCAGTACTTC.

CDR3 in amino acids: CASSSRGWEKLFF. The CDR3 region has the DNA TGCGCCAGCAGCTCTCGGGGTTGGGAAAAACTGTTTTTT. This sequence joins TRBV5-1 and TRBJ1-4, with unresolved D. The ends were cut back, 3 bases at V and 8 bases at J, with 11 bases in the middle. This CDR3 spans 13 amino acids. The germline CDR1 and CDR2 sequences are SGHRS and YFSETQ.

The rearrangement uses TRBV5-1 and TRBJ2-3; D uncertain. This CDR3 is built from 10 residues. CDR1 SGHRS and CDR2 YFSETQ come from the germline V gene. V lost 7 bases and J 1 base, leaving 1 base between the germline ends. The CDR3 region has the DNA TGCGCCAGCGGCACAGATACGCAGTATTTT. Translation gives CASGTDTQYF.

The chain links TRBV7-2 to TRBJ2-5, with 13 bases fitting TRBD2. V was clipped by 5 bases and J by 6 bases; unmatched bases: 6. CDR3 length: 15 amino acids. CDR1 SGHTA and CDR2 FQGNSA come from the germline V gene. The CDR3 DNA reads as TGTGCCAGCAGCCCCGGGACTAGCGGGGAGAAGACCCAGTACTTC. It encodes CASSPGTSGEKTQYF.

V and J are TRBV19 and TRBJ1-5; 8 bases match TRBD1. J was trimmed by 6 bases and V by 5 bases; bases with no gene match: 6. Germline-derived CDR1 and CDR2 are LNHDA and SQIVND (reference sequence). This CDR3 contains 14 residues. The CDR3: CASSHGQGSQPQHF. The CDR3 DNA follows: TGTGCCAGTAGTCACGGACAGGGAAGTCAGCCCCAGCATTTT.

The rearrangement joins TRBV29-1 to TRBJ2-5, with unresolved D. V was shortened by 4 bases and J by 0 bases, with 6 bases between the two germline ends. This CDR3 is built from 12 residues. Per germline, CDR1 SQVTM and CDR2 ANQGSEA. In DNA form, the CDR3 reads TGCAGCGTTGGACCGTACCAAGAGACCCAGTACTTC. Amino acid sequence: CSVGPYQETQYF.

V gene TRBV27 combines with J gene TRBJ2-3; the D gene is possibly TRBD2 (6 bases). The length of the CDR3 is 15 residues. CDR1 is MNHEY and CDR2 is SMNVEV in the germline V gene (reference sequence). Deletions cut 2 bases from V and 4 bases from J, with 13 bases between. The CDR3 DNA is TGTGCCAGCAGTTTAATACGGGAGAAGGCAGATACGCAGTATTTT. Protein: CASSLIREKADTQYF.

There are a few counts of this clone. The gene calls are TRBV28 and TRBJ2-7; 10 positions match TRBD2. This CDR3 is 15 amino acids long. J lost 3 bases, V lost 6 bases, and 8 bases had no gene match. The V gene's germline CDR1 is MDHEN and CDR2 SYDVKM. CDR3 residues: CASRLTSGVDYEQYF. CDR3 coding DNA: TGTGCCAGCAGGCTCACTAGCGGGGTCGACTACGAGCAGTACTTC.

The V gene is TRBV27, the J gene TRBJ2-7; 10 positions match TRBD2. The CDR3 extends over 18 amino acids. The V segment lost 3 bases and the J segment 3 bases; nucleotides outside the gene matches: 14. Germline-derived CDR1 and CDR2 are MNHEY and SMNVEV (reference sequence). In DNA, the CDR3 is TGTGCCAGCAGTTTGTTGGCTAGCGGGAGCGGGGGGCTCTACGAGCAGTACTTC. Amino acids: CASSLLASGSGGLYEQYF.

The chain employs TRBV28 and TRBJ1-1; D gene unclear. The CDR3 contains 13 residues. V dropped 6 bases and J dropped 7 bases, with 15 bases sitting between them. Germline CDR1 MDHEN, CDR2 SYDVKM. CDR3 loop: CASSLDYSDEAFF. The CDR3 DNA follows: TGTGCCAGCAGCTTAGACTATTCGGATGAAGCTTTCTTT. Using reference TRBV28 and TRBJ1-1 for the parts outside the CDR3, the full variable domain is DVKVTQSSRYLVKRTGEKVFLECVQDMDHENMFWYRQDPGLGLRLIYFSYDVKMKEKGDIPEGYSVSREKKERFSLILESASTNQTSMYLCASSLDYSDEAFFGQGTRLTVV.

This rearrangement joins TRBV7-9 to TRBJ1-3; no definite D call. V was trimmed by 5 bases and J by 0 bases, leaving 20 bases between them. This CDR3 comprises 18 residues. The germline V gene encodes CDR1 SEHNR and CDR2 FQNEAQ (reference sequence). The CDR3 nucleotides are TGTGCCAGCAGCACAAGGCCAACTCCGGGCGACTCTGGAAACACCATATATTTT. Its protein is CASSTRPTPGDSGNTIYF.

CDR3 loop: CASSIDWAQYF. For the CDR3, the DNA is TGTGCCAGCAGTATCGATTGGGCCCAGTACTTC. The V and J genes are TRBV2 and TRBJ2-5; D is uncertain. Germline CDR1 reads SNHLY; CDR2 reads FYNNEI. Trimming took 5 bases from V and 9 from J, leaving 10 bases between them. The CDR3 loop spans 11 amino acids.

The rearrangement links TRBV28 to TRBJ2-5; TRBD1 matches at 8 bases. Germline V gives CDR1 MDHEN, CDR2 SYDVKM. Unmatched junction bases numbered 8, after V lost 6 bases and J lost 5 bases. The CDR3 totals 14 residues. CDR3: CASSGQGWDETQYF. Here the CDR3 DNA reads TGTGCCAGCAGCGGACAGGGATGGGATGAGACCCAGTACTTC. The entire variable domain, with the rest obtained from reference TRBV28 and TRBJ2-5, is as follows: DVKVTQSSRYLVKRTGEKVFLECVQDMDHENMFWYRQDPGLGLRLIYFSYDVKMKEKGDIPEGYSVSREKKERFSLILESASTNQTSMYLCASSGQGWDETQYFGPGTRLLVL.

This clone was seen more than once but under ten times. This rearrangement joins TRBV18 to TRBJ2-3, with 9 bases matching TRBD2. With V trimmed by 2 bases and J by 6 bases, 6 bases remained unmatched. Germline CDR1 reads KGHSH; CDR2 reads LQKENI. The CDR3 is 15 amino acids. In nucleotides, the CDR3 is TGTGCCAGCTCACCATCCCTAGCGGGAAGCGATACGCAGTATTTT. Its translation is CASSPSLAGSDTQYF. Filled out from reference TRBV18 and TRBJ2-3, the complete variable domain reads NAGVMQNPRHLVRRRGQEARLRCSPMKGHSHVYWYRQLPEEGLKFMVYLQKENIIDESGMPKERFSAEFPKEGPSILRIQQVVRGDSAAYFCASSPSLAGSDTQYFGPGTRLTVL.

V gene TRBV6-5 combines with J gene TRBJ2-2, with a possible D match to TRBD1 (6 bases). V was cut by 0 bases and J by 7 bases, with 12 bases left in between. Germline values: CDR1 MNHEY, CDR2 SVGAGI. The CDR3 runs 15 residues. The CDR3 nucleotides read TGTGCCAGCAGTTACTCGAGGGGGTTCGGCGGGGAGCTGTTTTTT. Translating gives CASSYSRGFGGELFF.

This clone appeared a single time. The V and J genes are TRBV2 and TRBJ2-7; the match to TRBD1 covers 8 bases. The CDR3 consists of 14 residues. In germline, CDR1 is SNHLY, CDR2 FYNNEI. V lost 6 bases, J lost 2 bases, and 6 bases stayed unmatched. CDR3 protein: CASRMGTGTYEQYF. DNA of the CDR3: TGTGCCAGCAGGATGGGGACAGGCACCTACGAGCAGTACTTC.

The CDR3, as DNA: TGTGCCAGCAGCGTAGCGTGGATCGTCGACGGAGGCGGGACAGATACGCAGTATTTT. Residues: CASSVAWIVDGGGTDTQYF. The chain uses TRBV9 and TRBJ2-3; D might be TRBD2 (5 bases). The CDR3 runs 19 residues. Germline CDR1 and CDR2: SGDLS and YYNGEE. V lost 0 bases and J 3 bases, leaving 23 bases between the germline ends. The full variable domain, in which reference TRBV9 and TRBJ2-3 provide the parts outside the CDR3, is DSGVTQTPKHLITATGQRVTLRCSPRSGDLSVYWYQQSLDQGLQFLIQYYNGEERAKGNILERFSAQQFPDLHSELNLSSLELGDSALYFCASSVAWIVDGGGTDTQYFGPGTRLTVL.

This clone was seen a handful of times. The rearrangement uses TRBV5-6 and TRBJ2-7; TRBD2 agrees at 13 bases. The CDR3 contains 15 residues. Germline loops: CDR1 SGHDT, CDR2 YYEEEE. Trimming cost V 3 bases and J 1 base; bases outside gene matches: 1. This CDR3 is CASSWGLAGSYEQYF. CDR3 coding DNA: TGTGCCAGCAGCTGGGGACTAGCGGGATCCTACGAGCAGTACTTC.